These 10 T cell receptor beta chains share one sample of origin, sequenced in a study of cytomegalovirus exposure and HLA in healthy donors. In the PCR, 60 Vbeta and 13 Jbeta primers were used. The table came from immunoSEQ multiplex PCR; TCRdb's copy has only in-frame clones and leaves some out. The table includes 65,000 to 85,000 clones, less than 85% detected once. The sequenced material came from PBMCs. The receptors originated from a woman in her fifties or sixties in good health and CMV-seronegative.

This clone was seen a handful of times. CDR3 in DNA: TGTGCCAGCAGTCCACAGGGGGGATCGGACAATGAGCAGTTCTTC. It yields the protein CASSPQGGSDNEQFF. V and J are TRBV6-4 and TRBJ2-1; 8 positions match TRBD1. The CDR3 extends over 15 amino acids. The V gene end was trimmed by 5 bases and the J gene end by 5 bases; junction bases not matched to a gene: 8. The germline V gene has CDR1 MRHNA and CDR2 SNTAGT.

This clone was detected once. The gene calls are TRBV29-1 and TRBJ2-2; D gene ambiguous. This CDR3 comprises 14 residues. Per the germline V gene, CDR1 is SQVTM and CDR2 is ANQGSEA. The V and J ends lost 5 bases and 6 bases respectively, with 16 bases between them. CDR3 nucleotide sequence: TGCAGCGTTTCGCCTTTGACGGGTCCCGGGGAGCTGTTTTTT. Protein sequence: CSVSPLTGPGELFF.

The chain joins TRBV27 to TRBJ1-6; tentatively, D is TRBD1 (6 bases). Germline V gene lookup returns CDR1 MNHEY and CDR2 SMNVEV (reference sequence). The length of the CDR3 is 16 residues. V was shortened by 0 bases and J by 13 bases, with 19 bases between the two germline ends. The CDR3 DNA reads TGTGCCAGCAGTTTATCGGGTAGGACAGCCCACATGCCCCTCCACTTT. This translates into CASSLSGRTAHMPLHF.

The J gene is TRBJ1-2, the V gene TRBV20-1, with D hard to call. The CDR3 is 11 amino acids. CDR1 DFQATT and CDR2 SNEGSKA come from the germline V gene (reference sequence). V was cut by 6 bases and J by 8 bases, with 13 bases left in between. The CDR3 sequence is CSALPLGGYTF. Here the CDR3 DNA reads TGCAGTGCCCTCCCGCTCGGGGGCTACACCTTC.

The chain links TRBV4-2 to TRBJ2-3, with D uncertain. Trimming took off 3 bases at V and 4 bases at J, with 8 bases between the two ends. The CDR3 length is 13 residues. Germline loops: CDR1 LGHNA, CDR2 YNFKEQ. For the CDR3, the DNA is TGTGCCAGCAGCCAGGGCCTGGCAGATACGCAGTATTTT. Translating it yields CASSQGLADTQYF.

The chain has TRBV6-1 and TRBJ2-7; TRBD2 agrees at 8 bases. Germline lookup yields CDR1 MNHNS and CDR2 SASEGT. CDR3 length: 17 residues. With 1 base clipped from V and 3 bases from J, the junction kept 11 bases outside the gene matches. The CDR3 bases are TGTGCCAGCAGTGAAGGATCGGGACTAGGGTTAATCTACGAGCAGTACTTC. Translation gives CASSEGSGLGLIYEQYF.

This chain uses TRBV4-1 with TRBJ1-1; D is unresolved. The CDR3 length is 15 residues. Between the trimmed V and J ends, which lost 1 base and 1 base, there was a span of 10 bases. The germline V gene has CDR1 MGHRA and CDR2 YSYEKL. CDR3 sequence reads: CASSQGGGRNTEAFF. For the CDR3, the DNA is TGCGCCAGCAGCCAAGGTGGAGGACGGAACACTGAAGCTTTCTTT.

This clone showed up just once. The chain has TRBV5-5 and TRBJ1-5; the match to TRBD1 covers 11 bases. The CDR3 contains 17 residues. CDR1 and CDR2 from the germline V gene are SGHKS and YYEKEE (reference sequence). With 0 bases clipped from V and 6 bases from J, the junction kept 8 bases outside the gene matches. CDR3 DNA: TGTGCCAGCAGCTTGGCAACCGGACAGGGGGCTAGTCAGCCCCAGCATTTT. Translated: CASSLATGQGASQPQHF.

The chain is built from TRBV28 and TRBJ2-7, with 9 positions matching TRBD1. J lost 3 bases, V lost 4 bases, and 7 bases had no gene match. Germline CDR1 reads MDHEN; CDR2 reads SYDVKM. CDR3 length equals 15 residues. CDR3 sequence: CASSSPSGQGYEQYF. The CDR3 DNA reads TGTGCCAGCAGTTCCCCGTCGGGACAGGGCTACGAGCAGTACTTC.

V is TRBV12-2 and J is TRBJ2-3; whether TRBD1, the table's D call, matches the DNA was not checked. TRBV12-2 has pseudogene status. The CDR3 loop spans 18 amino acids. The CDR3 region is CASRLGLQNTLTTDTQYF. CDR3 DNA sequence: TGTGCAAGTCGCTTAGGATTACAGAATACGCTAACCACAGATACGCAGTATTTT.